This T cell receptor (beta chain) was observed in a study of T cell repertoires in cytomegalovirus infection. About the study: HLA-B-restricted CMV epitopes that are well studied were used alongside recently identified HLA-C-restricted ones. Evidence of both CMV infection and a matching HLA type came from public TCR beta signatures.

TCRdb ran MiXCR on the reads and lists one entry per CDR3 protein. This sample has about 340,000 distinct CDR3 sequences, with 25% to 35% found just once. Whole-study findings and limits: What dominated the ex vivo response were HLA-C-restricted CMV-specific TCR beta clonotypes.

V was pared by 2 bases and J by 8 bases, with 17 bases of the junction left unmatched. Looked up from germline, CDR1 is SEHNR and CDR2 is FQNEAQ (reference sequence). The CDR3 has 19 residues. Worth noting for this clonotype: Its antigen remains unknown.

The sample consisted of cultured PBMCs, taken from culture after CMV antigen stimulation. The sequence came from a human donor in good health (CMV status not recorded). Some clones in this sample may be carry-over from other donors' samples. The V call is TRBV7-9, the J call TRBJ2-1, with TRBD2 matching over 11 bases. The CDR3 loop reads CASSLSRLAGPLGIDEQFF. As DNA, the CDR3 is TGTGCCAGCAGCTTATCCCGACTAGCGGGGCCCCTAGGGATCGATGAGCAGTTCTTC.